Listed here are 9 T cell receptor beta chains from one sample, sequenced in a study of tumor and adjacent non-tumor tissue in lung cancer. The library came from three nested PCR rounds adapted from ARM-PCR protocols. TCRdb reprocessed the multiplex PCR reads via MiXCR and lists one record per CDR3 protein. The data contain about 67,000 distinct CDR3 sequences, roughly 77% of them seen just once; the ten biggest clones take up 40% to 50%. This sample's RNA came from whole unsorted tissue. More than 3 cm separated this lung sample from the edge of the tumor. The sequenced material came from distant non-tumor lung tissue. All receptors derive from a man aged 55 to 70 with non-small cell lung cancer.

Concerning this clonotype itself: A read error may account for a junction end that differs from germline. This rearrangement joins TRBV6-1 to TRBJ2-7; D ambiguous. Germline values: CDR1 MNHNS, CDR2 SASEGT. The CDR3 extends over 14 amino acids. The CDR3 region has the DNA TGTGCCAGCAGGGTCGCATGGGTGGGGTACGAGCAGTATTTC. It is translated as CASRVAWVGYEQYF.

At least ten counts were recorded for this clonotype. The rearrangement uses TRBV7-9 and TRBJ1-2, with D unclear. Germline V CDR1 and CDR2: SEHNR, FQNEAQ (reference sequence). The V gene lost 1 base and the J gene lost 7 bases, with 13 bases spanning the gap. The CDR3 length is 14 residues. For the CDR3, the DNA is TGTGCCAGCAGCTTAGGGACGGCGCCCCTTGGCTACACCTTC. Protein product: CASSLGTAPLGYTF.

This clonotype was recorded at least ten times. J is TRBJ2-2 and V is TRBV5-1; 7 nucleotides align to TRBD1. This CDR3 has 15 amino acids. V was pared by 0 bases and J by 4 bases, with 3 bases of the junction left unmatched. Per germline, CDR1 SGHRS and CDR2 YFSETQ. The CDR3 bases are TGCGCCAGCAGCTTGGCGGGACAGAGCACCGGGGAGCTGTTTTTT. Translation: CASSLAGQSTGELFF.

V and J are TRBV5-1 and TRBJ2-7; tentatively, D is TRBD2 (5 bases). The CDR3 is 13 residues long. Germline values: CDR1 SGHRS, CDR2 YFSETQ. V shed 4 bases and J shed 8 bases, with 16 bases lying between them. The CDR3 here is CASSLDWGAKQYF. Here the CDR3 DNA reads TGCGCCAGCAGCCTGGACTGGGGTGCCAAGCAGTACTTC.

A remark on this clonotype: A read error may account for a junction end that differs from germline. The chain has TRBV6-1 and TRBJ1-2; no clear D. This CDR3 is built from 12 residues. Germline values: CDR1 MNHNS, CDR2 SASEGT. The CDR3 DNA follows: TGTGCCAGCAATGAATATAACTATGGCTACACCTTC. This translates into CASNEYNYGYTF.

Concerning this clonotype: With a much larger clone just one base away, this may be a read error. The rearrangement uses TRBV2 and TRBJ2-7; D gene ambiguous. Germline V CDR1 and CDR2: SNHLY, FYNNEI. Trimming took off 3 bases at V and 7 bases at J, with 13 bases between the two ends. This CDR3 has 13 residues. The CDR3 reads CASSESPSAEQYF. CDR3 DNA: TGTGCCAGCAGTGAGAGCCCGAGTGCGGAGCAGTACTTC.

CDR3 nucleotides: TGTGCCAGCAGCAAAACAGGGAATGAGCAGTTCTTC. Encoded protein: CASSKTGNEQFF. The rearrangement joins TRBV11-2 to TRBJ2-1; TRBD1 might be the D (6 bases). CDR1 SGHAT and CDR2 FQNNGV come from the germline V gene. The length of the CDR3 is 12 residues. Trimming removed 5 bases at V and 7 bases at J, with 9 bases between.

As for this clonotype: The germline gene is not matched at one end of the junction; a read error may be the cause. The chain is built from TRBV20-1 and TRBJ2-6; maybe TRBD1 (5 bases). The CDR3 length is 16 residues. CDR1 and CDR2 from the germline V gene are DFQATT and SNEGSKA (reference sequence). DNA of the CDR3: TGCAGTGCTAGAGGGCTACAAGGGTCTGGGGCCAACTTCCTGACTTTC. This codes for CSARGLQGSGANFLTF.

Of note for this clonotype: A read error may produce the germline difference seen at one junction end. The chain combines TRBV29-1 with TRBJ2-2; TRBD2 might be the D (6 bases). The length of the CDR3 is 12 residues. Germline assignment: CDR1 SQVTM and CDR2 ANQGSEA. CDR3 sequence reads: CSGRLSGGELPF. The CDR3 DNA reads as TGCAGCGGGAGATTAAGTGGCGGGGAGCTGCCTTTT.